The rows below give T cell receptor beta chains drawn from one sample of a study of T cell changes during pregnancy in multiple sclerosis. The repertoire was sequenced with immunoSEQ multiplex PCR; TCRdb's copy has only in-frame clones and lacks some. The table shows 95,000 to 100,000 clones, with more than 85% occurring only once. The starting material was peripheral blood, obtained in the second trimester of pregnancy. The receptor source for this set is a female donor with multiple sclerosis, enrolled in a pregnancy study. The CDR3 runs from the conserved cysteine through the conserved F or W. A D gene is named only where the DNA matches it firmly. The listing skips clone size in some rows; elsewhere it reads once, few, many or a size class.

d_call clone_size j_call v_call cdr3_nt cdr3_aa
TRBD2 . TRBJ2-1 TRBV14 TGTGCCAGCAGCCGCCTTCTAGCGGCATCCTACAATGAGCAGTTCTTC CASSRLLAASYNEQFF
. once TRBJ2-5 TRBV6-1 TGTGCCAGCAGTGAAGGGACTCAAGGAGGGGAGACCCAGTACTTC CASSEGTQGGETQYF
TRBD1 few TRBJ1-2 TRBV19 TGTGCCAGTAGTGACAGGACAGGGGGCGCGAACTATGGCTACACCTTC CASSDRTGGANYGYTF
. . TRBJ2-3 TRBV18 TGTGCCAGCTCACCCCCTAGCACAGATACGCAGTATTTT CASSPPSTDTQYF
. . TRBJ1-2 TRBV11-2 TGTGCCAGCAGCTTATATGAGGGAGGGTCCTATGGCTACACCTTC CASSLYEGGSYGYTF
. . TRBJ1-2 TRBV19 TGTGCCAGTAGTATTCCAGGGGAGCTTCATGGCTACACCTTC CASSIPGELHGYTF
TRBD1 . TRBJ2-1 TRBV5-6 TGTGCCAGCAGCGTGTGGGACAGGGACTACAATGAGCAGTTCTTC CASSVWDRDYNEQFF
TRBD2 . TRBJ2-2 TRBV13 TGTGCCAGCAGCCCGAGGACTAGCGGCCTCACCGGGGAGCTGTTTTTT CASSPRTSGLTGELFF
. . TRBJ1-2 TRBV2 TGTGCCAGCACCGAGGGTGGGTATGGCTACACCTTC CASTEGGYGYTF
TRBD1 . TRBJ2-3 TRBV11-3 TGTGCCAGCAGCCTTGAGGGGGCTAGCACAGATACGCAGTATTTT CASSLEGASTDTQYF
TRBD2 . TRBJ2-3 TRBV25-1 TGTGCCAGCAGTGTTCTAGCGGGAGTCACAGATACGCAGTATTTT CASSVLAGVTDTQYF
TRBD2 . TRBJ2-1 TRBV14 TGTGCCAGCAGCCAAGATCGGGCGCGGGAGGGCCTGTCCTACAATGAGCAGTTCTTC CASSQDRAREGLSYNEQFF
TRBD1 . TRBJ2-3 TRBV5-8 TGTGCCAGCAGCCCCTGGTTCGGGGACAGGGGGCCGGACACAGATACGCAGTATTTT CASSPWFGDRGPDTDTQYF
. . TRBJ1-2 TRBV9 TGTGTCAGCAGCGAGGGATCGGAGAGGGTACAAGGTGTCTATGGCTACACCTTC CVSSEGSERVQGVYGYTF
TRBD1 . TRBJ2-3 TRBV5-1 TGCGCCAGCAGCTTAGACAGGGGGGTAACTAGCACAGATACGCAGTATTTT CASSLDRGVTSTDTQYF
TRBD1 . TRBJ1-1 TRBV6-1 TGTGCCAGCAGTGAAAGACCAGGGGGCTCAAACACTGAAGCTTTCTTT CASSERPGGSNTEAFF
. . TRBJ2-2 TRBV9 TGTGCCAGCAGCGTAGTGGGCACCTCGAACACCGGGGAGCTGTTTTTT CASSVVGTSNTGELFF
. . TRBJ2-7 TRBV5-1 TGCGCCAGCAGCAAAACAGGGCAAGGGCTCGAGCAGTACTTC CASSKTGQGLEQYF
TRBD1 . TRBJ1-5 TRBV6-5 TGTGCCAGCAGTTCAGACAGGGGTACACAGCCCCAGCATTTT CASSSDRGTQPQHF
TRBD1 . TRBJ1-2 TRBV28 TGTGCCAGCAGTTCCCCCGGGACAGGAGTTTATGGCTACACCTTC CASSSPGTGVYGYTF